This T cell receptor beta chain was observed in a study of blood T cells in healthy people across ages. Study findings and constraints: One million T cells yielded diversity estimates that were considered underestimates.

Healthy Russian Caucasian donors spanned ages 6 to 90 years. The CDR3 totals 12 residues. Looked up from germline, CDR1 is SQVTM and CDR2 is ANQGSEA. Trimming shortened V by 7 bases and J by 3 bases, and 10 bases separated the two germline ends. A second 7 to 11 cycle PCR used barcoded and J-beta primers. TCRdb reprocessed the 5' RACE reads via MiXCR and lists one record per CDR3 protein. The data contain about a million distinct CDR3 sequences, more than 30% of them singletons. Concerning this clonotype itself: Its antigen is undetermined.

The sequenced sample consisted of blood. J is TRBJ2-1 and V is TRBV29-1; D gene ambiguous. This receptor was obtained from a man younger than 35 in good health. The CDR3 protein is CSGTTFYNEQFF. The CDR3 DNA reads TGCAGCGGTACGACATTCTACAATGAGCAGTTCTTC.